This entry is about one T cell receptor beta chain. This sample is drawn from a study of T-cell reconstitution after alpha-beta-depleted transplantation in children. Preparing the TCRbeta library involved the use of unique molecular identifiers. TCRdb analysed the PCR reads with MiXCR anew, one entry per CDR3 protein. This sample has around 480,000 distinct CDR3 sequences, with less than 35% found just once. This CDR3 has 13 residues. Germline CDR1 is DFQATT and CDR2 is SNEGSKA (reference sequence). The germline V and J ends were trimmed by 5 bases and 3 bases, with 10 bases remaining between them. This chain links TRBV20-1 with TRBJ2-2, with unresolved D. Sequencing used PBMCs from the stem cell graft donor, obtained from the stem cell graft. This TCR was sampled from a human donor who donated a stem cell graft to a child with aplastic anemia. The DNA of the CDR3 is TGCAGTGCTCGATATACGGACACCGGGGAGCTGTTTTTT. Protein: CSARYTDTGELFF.